A selection of T cell receptor beta chains follows, all from one sample in a study of beta chain features in type 1 diabetes. The method was immunoSEQ multiplex PCR; TCRdb's version includes in-frame clones alone and lacks a portion of them. The sample shows 350,000 to 450,000 clones, more than 12% of them seen only once. Sequencing was performed on naive CD4+ T cells from blood. The receptors were gathered from a woman aged 18-29 years in good health. The CDR3 runs from the conserved cysteine through the conserved F or W. The order of the fields is CDR3 protein, CDR3 DNA, D gene, J gene, V gene, clone size. D genes are given only for firm matches. A clone size is listed for some rows: how often the clone was seen (once, few, many), or a class if it is expanded.

CASKTGLRTQETQYF	TGTGCCAGCAAAACAGGGCTGAGAACCCAAGAGACCCAGTACTTC	NA	TRBJ2-5	TRBV7-9	NA
CASSWGTLTGETQYF	TGTGCCAGCAGCTGGGGAACTTTGACAGGAGAGACCCAGTACTTC	NA	TRBJ2-5	TRBV7-2	NA
CASTTGNYGYTF	TGTGCCAGCACCACCGGGAACTATGGCTACACCTTC	NA	TRBJ1-2	TRBV6-5	few
CASSPRIVQGTSADTQYF	TGTGCCAGCTCACCACGAATAGTACAGGGTACTTCAGCAGATACGCAGTATTTT	NA	TRBJ2-3	TRBV18	NA
CSVERAVSNTEAFF	TGCAGCGTTGAACGCGCCGTCTCTAACACTGAAGCTTTCTTT	NA	TRBJ1-1	TRBV29-1	NA
CASGDRGNYGYTF	TGTGCCAGCGGTGACAGGGGCAACTATGGCTACACCTTC	TRBD1	TRBJ1-2	TRBV27	NA
CAWSVNTRTAGYTF	TGTGCCTGGAGTGTAAATACCCGGACAGCCGGCTACACCTTC	NA	TRBJ1-2	TRBV30	few
CAWRGYGGLGVEKLFF	TGTGCCTGGAGGGGCTATGGGGGACTGGGCGTTGAAAAACTGTTTTTT	NA	TRBJ1-4	TRBV30	few
CASSLELPPYEQYF	TGTGCCAGCAGCTTGGAGTTACCCCCCTACGAGCAGTACTTC	NA	TRBJ2-7	TRBV13	NA
CASSPTAYWSSDF	TGTGCCAGCAGCCCAACAGCTTATTGGTCCTCGGACTTC	NA	TRBJ2-4	TRBV7-9	few
CASSRISGLSYNEQFF	TGTGCCAGCAGTCGTATTAGCGGGCTCTCCTACAATGAGCAGTTCTTC	TRBD2	TRBJ2-1	TRBV7-9	few
CASSYSTGDGYTF	TGTGCCAGCAGTTACTCGACGGGGGACGGCTACACCTTC	NA	TRBJ1-2	TRBV6-5	NA
CAWSVRGGIYGYTF	TGTGCCTGGAGTGTACGGGGGGGGATTTATGGCTACACCTTC	NA	TRBJ1-2	TRBV30	once
CACDRGNQPQHF	TGTGCCTGCGACAGGGGGAATCAGCCCCAGCATTTT	TRBD1	TRBJ1-5	TRBV30	NA
CSVAAGGFVSYNEQFF	TGCAGCGTTGCCGCAGGGGGATTTGTCTCCTACAATGAGCAGTTCTTC	TRBD1	TRBJ2-1	TRBV29-1	few
CAWSARGRDYGYTF	TGTGCCTGGAGTGCGCGGGGCAGGGATTATGGCTACACCTTC	NA	TRBJ1-2	TRBV30	few
CASSQAPTGDYNEQFF	TGCGCCAGCAGCCAAGCCCCAACGGGGGATTACAATGAGCAGTTCTTC	NA	TRBJ2-1	TRBV4-1	NA
CASQGQGFGYGYTF	TGTGCCAGCCAGGGACAGGGGTTTGGGTATGGCTACACCTTC	TRBD1	TRBJ1-2	TRBV28	few